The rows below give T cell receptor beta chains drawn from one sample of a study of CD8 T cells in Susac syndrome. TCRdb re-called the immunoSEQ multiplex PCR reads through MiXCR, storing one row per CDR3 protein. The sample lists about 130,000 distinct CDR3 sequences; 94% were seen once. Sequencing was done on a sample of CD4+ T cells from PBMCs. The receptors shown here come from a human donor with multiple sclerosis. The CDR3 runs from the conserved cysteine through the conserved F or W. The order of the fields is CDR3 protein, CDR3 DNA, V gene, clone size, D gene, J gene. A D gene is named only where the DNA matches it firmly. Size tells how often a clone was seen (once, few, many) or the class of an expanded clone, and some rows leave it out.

CSARPGGRDTEAFF	TGCAGTGCTAGGCCAGGGGGCAGGGACACTGAAGCTTTCTTT	TRBV20-1	.	TRBD1	TRBJ1-1
CASSLVPEGEQYF	TGCGCCAGCAGCTTGGTACCCGAAGGGGAGCAGTACTTC	TRBV5-1	.	.	TRBJ2-7
CASSIKIPSISGANVLTF	TGTGCCAGTAGTATAAAGATTCCCTCAATCTCTGGGGCCAACGTCCTGACTTTC	TRBV19	.	.	TRBJ2-6
CASSFKAAGELFF	TGTGCCAGCAGCTTCAAAGCCGCCGGGGAGCTGTTTTTT	TRBV25-1	.	.	TRBJ2-2
CASSPTGWETQYF	TGTGCCAGCAGTCCCACGGGCTGGGAGACCCAGTACTTC	TRBV5-6	.	.	TRBJ2-5
CASSPDLNAGDSPLHF	TGTGCCAGCAGCCCTGATCTTAACGCAGGGGATTCACCCCTCCACTTT	TRBV4-2	.	.	TRBJ1-6
CASSLSGQGKAFF	TGTGCCAGCAGCTTATCGGGACAGGGGAAGGCTTTCTTT	TRBV7-2	.	TRBD1	TRBJ1-1
CASSSGTVGYTF	TGTGCCAGTAGTTCCGGGACAGTTGGCTACACCTTC	TRBV19	.	TRBD1	TRBJ1-2
CASTVLWQGALRGANVLTF	TGTGCCAGCACCGTACTTTGGCAGGGGGCGCTGAGAGGGGCCAACGTCCTGACTTTC	TRBV6-1	.	TRBD1	TRBJ2-6
CASSLNWRGYNEQFF	TGTGCCAGCAGCTTAAATTGGCGGGGCTACAATGAGCAGTTCTTC	TRBV5-6	once	.	TRBJ2-1